This T cell receptor (beta chain) was captured by sequencing in a study of vaccination and CD4 T cells after COVID-19 (dated by TCRdb to 2021 to 2024). The study in broad terms: Every convalescent patient had a positive nasal swab PCR test for SARS-CoV-2, with mild disease in about 9 patients and severe disease in one. The convalescent cohort comprised six males and four females, including two Hispanic individuals, seven Caucasians, two Asians and one multiracial person. Participants got two doses of the Pfizer-BioNTech BNT162b2 vaccine (n=8) or two doses of the Moderna mRNA-1273 vaccine (n=2). Post-COVID blood samples from convalescent patients were collected a median of approximately 93 days after diagnosis, with a range of 35 to 161 days. Post-vaccine blood samples were collected a median of about 11 weeks after the second vaccine dose, ranging from about 14 to 241 days. In around nine COVID-19 convalescent patients and a few infection-naive healthy vaccine recipients, the spike-specific CD4+ TCR repertoire before mRNA vaccination was compared with the repertoire after mRNA vaccination.

To note about this clonotype: Its recognized antigen is unknown. Its ends do not fully match the called genes, so a read error is possible.

The convalescent patients' positive SARS-CoV-2 PCR tests were from March to December 2020, which was before the Alpha, Beta and Delta variants emerged in the United States. PBMCs were separated from whole blood using Ficoll-Paque Plus gradient centrifugation and then either used fresh or cryopreserved at -140C. Libraries were prepared through PCR. Sequencing relied on an Illumina iSeq 100. Processing in the source paper ran as follows. Non-productive sequences were filtered out, and CDR3s that did not start with C, did not end with F or W, or were shorter than 7 amino acids were discarded. Using R version 3.6.1, CDR3 homology was evaluated through Levenshtein distances (stringdist) along with unrooted phylogenetic trees (ape). TCRdb itself trimmed the public reads at Q25 with fastp, ran MiXCR and retained productive beta chains. Here each entry gathers all rows of one CDR3 protein and keeps the most common genes and DNA. For this entry, the V and J calls and clone size follow TCRdb and not the study's own pipeline. Across this sample there are roughly 19,000 distinct CDR3 sequences, with 50% to 75% seen only once. Of the sample, roughly 1.1% falls within the top ten clones.

From the germline V gene, CDR1 is ENHRY and CDR2 is SYGVKD. Taken from cysteine to phenylalanine, the CDR3 has 12 residues. Kept here is only the CDR3 DNA, which spans 36 bases and is read in frame from base 1. General study outcomes and caveats: Although the median number of SARS-CoV-2-reactive clonotypes went up from around 20 after infection to approximately 40 after vaccination, the increase was not significant. Relatively few convalescent patients were included in the study, and early timepoints after natural infection were not analyzed. Of the vaccine-specific clones found in convalescent patients, nearly all (304 of 307) were mono-reactive for SARS-CoV-2 spike instead of being cross-reactive with common cold coronaviruses. Among convalescent patients, a median about 86% of the SARS-CoV-2-reactive clones seen after vaccination appeared only after vaccination, which suggests priming specific to the vaccine.

This receptor chain uses TRBV10-3 and TRBJ2-1; a confident D gene designation cannot be given. The receptor was derived from a human donor who had recovered from COVID-19. The material sequenced was CD4+ T cells from blood, taken after SARS-CoV-2 vaccination. The DNA is TGTGCCATCAGTGAGTCGAAAGGCAGGAAAGCGTTC. It specifies CAISESKGRKAF.